This TCR beta chain was identified in a study of T cell responses to AZD1222 COVID-19 vaccine. Study-level findings and limits: Close to half of spike-specific TCRs reportedly recognize unmutated variant regions. Compared with day 0, the breadth and depth of the Spike-specific TCR repertoire rose significantly after two doses of AZD1222. Spike was spanned by vaccine-associated CD4 TCRs, which were dominant at 160-218 and 743-854. Repertoires were obtained solely post-peak T cell response.

J lost 4 bases, V lost 5 bases, and 3 bases had no gene match. The CDR3 contains 13 residues. CDR1 and CDR2 from the germline V gene are SGHTA and FQGNSA. Here immunoSEQ multiplex PCR was the method, and the copy in TCRdb shows in-frame clones only, minus some. The profile shows 140,000 or so clones, roughly 89% of them singletons. Regarding this clone: Its antigen is currently unknown.

The sequence derives from an adult who received the MenACWY meningococcal vaccine as a control. This chain uses TRBV7-2 with TRBJ1-2; 8 bases fit TRBD1. The specimen was peripheral blood, collected 28 days after the second dose of the MenACWY control vaccine. This CDR3 reads CASSQDRVYGYTF. CDR3 bases: TGTGCCAGCAGCCAGGACAGGGTCTATGGCTACACCTTC. Combining the CDR3 with reference TRBV7-2 and TRBJ1-2 gives the whole variable domain GAGVSQSPSNKVTEKGKDVELRCDPISGHTALYWYRQSLGQGLEFLIYFQGNSAPDKSGLPSDRFSAERTGGSVSTLTIQRTQQEDSAVYLCASSQDRVYGYTFGSGTRLTVV.